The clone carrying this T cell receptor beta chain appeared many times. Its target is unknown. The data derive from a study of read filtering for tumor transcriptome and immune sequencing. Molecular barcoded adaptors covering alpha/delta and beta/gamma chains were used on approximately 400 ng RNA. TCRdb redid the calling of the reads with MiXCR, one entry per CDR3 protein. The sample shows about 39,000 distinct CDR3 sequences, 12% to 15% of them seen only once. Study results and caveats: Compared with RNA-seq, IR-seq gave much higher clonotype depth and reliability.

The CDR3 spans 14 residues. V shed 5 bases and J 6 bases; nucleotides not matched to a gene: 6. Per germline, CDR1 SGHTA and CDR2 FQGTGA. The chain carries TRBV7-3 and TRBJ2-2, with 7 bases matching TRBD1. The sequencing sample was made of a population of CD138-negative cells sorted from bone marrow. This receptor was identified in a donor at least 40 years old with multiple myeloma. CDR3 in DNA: TGTGCCAGCAGCCCAGGGGGTTACGCCGGGGAGCTGTTTTTT. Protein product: CASSPGGYAGELFF.